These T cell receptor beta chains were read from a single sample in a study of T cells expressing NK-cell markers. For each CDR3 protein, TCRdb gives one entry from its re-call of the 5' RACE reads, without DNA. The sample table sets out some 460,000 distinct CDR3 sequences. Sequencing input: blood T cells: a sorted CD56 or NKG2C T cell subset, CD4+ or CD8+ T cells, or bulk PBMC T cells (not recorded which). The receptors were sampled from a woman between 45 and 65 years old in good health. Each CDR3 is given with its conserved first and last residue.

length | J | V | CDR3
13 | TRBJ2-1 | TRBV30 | CAWSGSSYNEQFF
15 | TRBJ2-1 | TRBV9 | CASSVVASGAGEQFF
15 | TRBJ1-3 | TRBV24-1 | CATSDARPSGNTIYF
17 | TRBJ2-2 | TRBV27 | CASSDPSGRGSTGELFF
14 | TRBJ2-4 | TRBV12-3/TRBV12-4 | CASNDAGWENIQYF
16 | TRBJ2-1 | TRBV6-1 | CASSGLAGRSYNEQFF
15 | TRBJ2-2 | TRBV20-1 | CSAPPPGRNTGELFF
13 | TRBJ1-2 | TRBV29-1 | CSVHPTANYGYTF
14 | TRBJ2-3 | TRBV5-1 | CASSRTSSTDTQYF
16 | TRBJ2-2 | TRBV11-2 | CASSLLRQTNTGELFF